This entry features one T cell receptor beta chain sequence. This sample was taken from a study of CD8 T cells in Susac syndrome. The CDR3 contains 12 residues. The germline gives CDR1 MNHEY, CDR2 SMNVEV (reference sequence). V was trimmed by 6 bases and J by 7 bases, leaving 12 bases between them. Random hexamers primed reverse transcription of roughly 0.45 to 1 ug RNA. Across 54 Vbeta and 13 Jbeta, TCR beta CDR3 was amplified with immunoSEQ multiplex PCR. A single record per CDR3 protein comes from TCRdb applying MiXCR to the immunoSEQ multiplex PCR reads. The sample has 65,000 to 75,000 distinct CDR3 sequences, 95% seen once; the top ten hold roughly 0.25%. TCR beta sequencing was performed on blood CD8+ and CD4+ T cells. The control participants were healthy donors, and these controls were matched with respect to both age and sex. TEMRA cells were FACS-enriched, with CD8+ and CD4+ T cells isolated negatively.

The V and J genes are TRBV27 and TRBJ1-2; unclear D gene. Sequencing input: CD8+ T cells from PBMCs. This TCR derives from a human donor in good health. CDR3 DNA: TGTGCCAGCAGCAACGGATGGAGTGGCTACACCTTC. The encoded protein is CASSNGWSGYTF.